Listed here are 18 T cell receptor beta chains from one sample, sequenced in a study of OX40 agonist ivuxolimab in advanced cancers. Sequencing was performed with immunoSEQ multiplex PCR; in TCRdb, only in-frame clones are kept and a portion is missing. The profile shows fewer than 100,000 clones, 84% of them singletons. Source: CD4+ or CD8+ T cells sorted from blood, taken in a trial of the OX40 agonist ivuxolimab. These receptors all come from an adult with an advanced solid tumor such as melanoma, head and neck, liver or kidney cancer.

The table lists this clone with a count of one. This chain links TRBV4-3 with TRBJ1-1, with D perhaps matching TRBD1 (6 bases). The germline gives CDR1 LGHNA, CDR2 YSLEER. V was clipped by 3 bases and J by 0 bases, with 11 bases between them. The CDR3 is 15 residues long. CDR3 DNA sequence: TGCGCCAGCAGCCAGGCCGGGACATTGAACACTGAAGCTTTCTTT. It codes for CASSQAGTLNTEAFF.

Here the CDR3 DNA reads TGTGCCAGTAGTACGACTAGCGGCTCCTACAATGAGCAGTTCTTC. Amino acids: CASSTTSGSYNEQFF. J is TRBJ2-1 and V is TRBV19; 9 positions match TRBD2. V lost 4 bases, J lost 0 bases, and 1 base stayed unmatched. The CDR3 runs 15 residues. Germline assignment: CDR1 LNHDA and CDR2 SQIVND (reference sequence).

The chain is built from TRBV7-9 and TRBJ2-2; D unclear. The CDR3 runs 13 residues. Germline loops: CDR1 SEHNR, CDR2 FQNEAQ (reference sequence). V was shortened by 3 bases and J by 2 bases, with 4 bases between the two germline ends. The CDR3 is CASSFINTGELFF. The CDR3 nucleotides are TGTGCCAGCAGCTTCATTAACACCGGGGAGCTGTTTTTT.

CDR3 DNA: TGCGCCAGCACCTCAGGGGGCTCTGGAAACACCATATATTTT. Its protein is CASTSGGSGNTIYF. This chain links TRBV5-1 with TRBJ1-3; 7 bases align to TRBD1. The CDR3 has 14 residues. The junction had 3 bases not matched to a gene; V was cut back by 6 bases and J by 0 bases. Germline loops: CDR1 SGHRS, CDR2 YFSETQ.

CDR3 coding DNA: TGTGCCAGCAGTGAGGCCCGACTTAACTATGGCTACACCTTC. Translated, it gives CASSEARLNYGYTF. The chain carries TRBV6-1 and TRBJ1-2, with D unclear. Looked up from germline, CDR1 is MNHNS and CDR2 is SASEGT. The V and J ends lost 3 bases and 1 base respectively, with 9 bases between them. This CDR3 region has 14 residues.

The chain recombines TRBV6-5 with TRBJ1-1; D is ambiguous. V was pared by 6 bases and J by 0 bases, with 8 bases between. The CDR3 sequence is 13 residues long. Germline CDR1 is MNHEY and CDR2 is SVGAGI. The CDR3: CASRPTVNTEAFF. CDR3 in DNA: TGTGCCAGCAGACCCACGGTGAACACTGAAGCTTTCTTT.

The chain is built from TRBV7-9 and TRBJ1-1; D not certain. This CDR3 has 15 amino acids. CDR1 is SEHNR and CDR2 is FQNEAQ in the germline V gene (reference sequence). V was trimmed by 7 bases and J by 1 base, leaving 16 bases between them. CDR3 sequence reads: CASTQRVSENTEAFF. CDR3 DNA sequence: TGTGCCAGCACCCAGCGGGTTAGTGAGAACACTGAAGCTTTCTTT. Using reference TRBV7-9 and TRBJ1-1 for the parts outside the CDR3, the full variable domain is DTGVSQNPRHKITKRGQNVTFRCDPISEHNRLYWYRQTLGQGPEFLTYFQNEAQLEKSRLLSDRFSAERPKGSFSTLEIQRTEQGDSAMYLCASTQRVSENTEAFFGQGTRLTVV.

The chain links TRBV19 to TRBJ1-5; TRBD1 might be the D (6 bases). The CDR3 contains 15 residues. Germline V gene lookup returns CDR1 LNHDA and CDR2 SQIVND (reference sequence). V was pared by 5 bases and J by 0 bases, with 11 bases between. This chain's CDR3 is CASSSDSGSNQPQHF. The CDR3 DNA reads TGTGCCAGTAGTTCGGACAGCGGTAGCAATCAGCCCCAGCATTTT.

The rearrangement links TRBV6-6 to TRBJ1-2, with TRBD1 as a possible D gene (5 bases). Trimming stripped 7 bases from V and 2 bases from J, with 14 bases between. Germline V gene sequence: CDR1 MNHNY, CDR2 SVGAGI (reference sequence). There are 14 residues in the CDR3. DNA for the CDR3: TGTGCCAGCAACTCGAGGGGTTCGAACTATGGCTACACCTTC. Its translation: CASNSRGSNYGYTF.

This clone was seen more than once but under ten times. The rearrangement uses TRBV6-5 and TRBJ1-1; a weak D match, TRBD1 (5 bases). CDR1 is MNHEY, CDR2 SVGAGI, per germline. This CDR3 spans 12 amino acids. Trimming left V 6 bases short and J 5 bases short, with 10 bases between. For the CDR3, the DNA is TGTGCCAGCAGACAAAAGGGGACTGAAGCTTTCTTT. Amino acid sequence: CASRQKGTEAFF.

The CDR3 loop is CASSPRRIIDNLGNTEAFF. The CDR3 DNA sequence: TGTGCCAGCTCACCACGACGGATTATTGACAATTTGGGGAACACTGAAGCTTTCTTT. J is TRBJ1-1 and V is TRBV18; the D is unclear. Germline lookup yields CDR1 KGHSH and CDR2 LQKENI. Between the trimmed V and J ends, which lost 1 base and 1 base, there was a span of 22 bases. There are 19 residues in the CDR3. Full variable domain (rest looked up from reference TRBV18 and TRBJ1-1): NAGVMQNPRHLVRRRGQEARLRCSPMKGHSHVYWYRQLPEEGLKFMVYLQKENIIDESGMPKERFSAEFPKEGPSILRIQQVVRGDSAAYFCASSPRRIIDNLGNTEAFFGQGTRLTVV.

CDR3 DNA sequence: TGTGCCAGCAGATCAGAGAGTAGGGCCGGGGAGCTGTTTTTT. This sequence encodes CASRSESRAGELFF. The chain uses TRBV7-9 and TRBJ2-2, with no clear D. With 6 bases removed from V and 6 bases from J, the gap between germline ends came to 14 bases. Germline CDR1 is SEHNR and CDR2 is FQNEAQ (reference sequence). There are 14 residues in the CDR3.

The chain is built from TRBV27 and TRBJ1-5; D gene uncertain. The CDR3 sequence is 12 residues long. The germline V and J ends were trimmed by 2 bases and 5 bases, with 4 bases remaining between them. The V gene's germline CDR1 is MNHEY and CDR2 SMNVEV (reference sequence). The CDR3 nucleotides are TGTGCCAGCAGTTTAAGGGATCAGCCCCAGCATTTT. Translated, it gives CASSLRDQPQHF.

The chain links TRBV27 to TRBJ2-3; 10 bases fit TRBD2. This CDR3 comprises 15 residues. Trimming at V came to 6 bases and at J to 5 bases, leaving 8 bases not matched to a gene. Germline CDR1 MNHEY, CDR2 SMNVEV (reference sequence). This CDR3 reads CASRPSGRAGDTQYF. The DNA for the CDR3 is TGTGCCAGCAGACCGAGCGGGAGGGCCGGAGATACGCAGTATTTT.

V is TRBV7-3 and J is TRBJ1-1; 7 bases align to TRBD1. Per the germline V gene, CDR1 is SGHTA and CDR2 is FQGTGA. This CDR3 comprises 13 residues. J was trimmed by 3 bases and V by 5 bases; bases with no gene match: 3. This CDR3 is CASSVGTDTEAFF. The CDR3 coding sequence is TGTGCCAGCAGCGTAGGGACAGACACTGAAGCTTTCTTT.

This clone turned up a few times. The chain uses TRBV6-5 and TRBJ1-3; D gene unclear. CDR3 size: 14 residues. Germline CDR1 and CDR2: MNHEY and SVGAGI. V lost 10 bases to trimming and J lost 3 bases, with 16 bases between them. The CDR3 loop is CATQAVGIGNTIYF. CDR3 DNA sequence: TGTGCCACCCAAGCAGTGGGTATTGGAAACACCATATATTTT.

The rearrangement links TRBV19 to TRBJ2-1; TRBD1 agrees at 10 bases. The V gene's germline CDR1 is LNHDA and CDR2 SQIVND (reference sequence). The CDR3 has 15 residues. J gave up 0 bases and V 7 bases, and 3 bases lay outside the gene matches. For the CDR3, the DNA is TGTGCCAGTAACAGGGACAGGGGCTCCTACAATGAGCAGTTCTTC. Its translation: CASNRDRGSYNEQFF.

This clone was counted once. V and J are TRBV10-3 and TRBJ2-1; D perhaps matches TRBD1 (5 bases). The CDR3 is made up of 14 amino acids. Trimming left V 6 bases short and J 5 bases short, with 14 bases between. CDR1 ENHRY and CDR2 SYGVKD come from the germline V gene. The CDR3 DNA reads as TGTGCCATCAGAGGACAAATTCTGGACAATGAGCAGTTCTTC. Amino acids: CAIRGQILDNEQFF.